The 24 T cell receptor beta chains presented below share a single source sample, sequenced in a study of T-cell memory formation after mild COVID-19 (dated by TCRdb to about 2021). Receptor amplification or capture employed 5' RACE. The instrument was an Illumina NovaSeq 6000. The raw public data were reprocessed by TCRdb itself: fastp quality trimming at Q25, MiXCR clonotype calling, in-frame beta chains only. All rows with the same CDR3 protein become a single entry with the most common DNA and genes. The table for this sample lists approximately 490,000 distinct CDR3 sequences; about 20% of them were counted only once. The ten largest clones take up about 12% of the sample. Sequencing used PBMCs or a T cell subset sorted from them (not recorded which). These receptors were collected from an adult woman who had mild COVID-19 (a few samples of this study predate the infection). The sample titles of this study are shuffled in the database, so cell type and time point are left out; the donor was told from shared clones.

This clonotype was observed a handful of times. The chain employs TRBV12-3 or TRBV12-4 and TRBJ2-1, with D unresolved. V lost 5 bases and J lost 8, with 13 bases in between. This CDR3 has 13 amino acids. The CDR3 coding sequence is TGTGCCAGCAGTCCTTTTCTTACCTATGAGCAGTTCTTC. Its protein is CASSPFLTYEQFF.

The CDR3 spells CASSAGQAISYEQYF. Written as DNA, the CDR3 is TGTGCCAGCAGCGCTGGACAGGCGATATCCTACGAGCAGTACTTC. The chain combines TRBV6-4 with TRBJ2-7, with 7 bases aligning to TRBD1. This CDR3 contains 15 residues. V shed 6 bases and J 1 base; nucleotides not matched to a gene: 9. Germline V lookup: CDR1 MRHNA, CDR2 SNTAGT.

A few counts support this clonotype. The rearrangement links TRBV5-5 to TRBJ1-2, with D hard to call. This CDR3 region has 12 residues. Trimming shortened V by 5 bases and J by 7 bases, and 12 bases separated the two germline ends. The V gene's germline CDR1 is SGHKS and CDR2 YYEKEE (reference sequence). The CDR3 reads CASSKLGPGYTF. The CDR3 nucleotides are TGTGCCAGCAGTAAGCTAGGGCCTGGCTACACCTTC.

In its sample, this clonotype was seen a few times. The chain employs TRBV9 and TRBJ2-7; possible D gene TRBD2, 5 bases. CDR3 length equals 14 residues. Germline V gives CDR1 SGDLS, CDR2 YYNGEE. V was pared by 0 bases and J by 4 bases, with 11 bases between. The DNA of the CDR3 is TGTGCCAGCAGCGTAGGGGAGACATCGTACGAGCAGTACTTC. This translates into CASSVGETSYEQYF.

This sequence joins TRBV29-1 and TRBJ2-6; unclear D gene. The CDR3 is 12 amino acids. With 6 bases removed from V and 3 bases from J, the gap between germline ends came to 6 bases. The germline V gene encodes CDR1 SQVTM and CDR2 ANQGSEA. The CDR3 DNA is TGCAGCGTCGACGATGGGGCCAACGTCCTGACTTTC. As protein: CSVDDGANVLTF.

The rearrangement links TRBV4-1 to TRBJ2-5, with D maybe TRBD2 (7 bases). V gave up 4 bases and J gave up 2 bases, with 14 bases separating them. Germline lookup yields CDR1 MGHRA and CDR2 YSYEKL. This CDR3 is 15 amino acids long. As DNA, the CDR3 is TGCGCCAGCAGCCTGCGGGCGGGGGCTCAAGAGACCCAGTACTTC. Translation: CASSLRAGAQETQYF.

Only a few counts were recorded for this clonotype. The chain links TRBV13 to TRBJ2-5; D is undetermined. The CDR3 totals 12 residues. The V gene lost 8 bases and the J gene lost 1 base, with 8 bases spanning the gap. CDR1 is PRHDT, CDR2 FYEKMQ, per germline (reference sequence). CDR3 in DNA: TGTGCCAGCGGCCGGGCCCAAGAGACCCAGTACTTC. Residues: CASGRAQETQYF.

The genes are TRBV9 and TRBJ1-5, with D perhaps matching TRBD1 (6 bases). V was pared by 4 bases and J by 3 bases, with 20 bases between. The germline CDR1 and CDR2 sequences are SGDLS and YYNGEE. The CDR3 contains 17 residues. Here the CDR3 DNA reads TGTGCCAGCAGCACTCGGGACGGAGGACAGATCAATCAGCCCCAGCATTTT. Amino acid sequence: CASSTRDGGQINQPQHF.

This clonotype was detected only a few times. The V call is TRBV9, the J call TRBJ2-7; TRBD1 aligns across 12 bases. Trimming at V came to 7 bases and at J to 5 bases, leaving 4 bases not matched to a gene. Germline V CDR1 and CDR2: SGDLS, YYNGEE. This CDR3 has 13 residues. The CDR3 protein is CASGGTGGHEQYF. The CDR3 region has the DNA TGTGCCAGCGGAGGGACAGGGGGCCACGAGCAGTACTTC. The whole variable domain, filled in from reference TRBV9 and TRBJ2-7, reads DSGVTQTPKHLITATGQRVTLRCSPRSGDLSVYWYQQSLDQGLQFLIQYYNGEERAKGNILERFSAQQFPDLHSELNLSSLELGDSALYFCASGGTGGHEQYFGPGTRLTVT.

The chain joins TRBV5-1 to TRBJ2-3, with D perhaps TRBD1 or TRBD2 (5 bases each). CDR3 length: 15 amino acids. Germline V CDR1 and CDR2: SGHRS, YFSETQ. Trimming took 4 bases from V and 6 from J, leaving 18 bases between them. CDR3 residues: CASSLGDPALDTQYF. CDR3 bases: TGCGCCAGCAGCCTGGGGGACCCCGCGTTGGATACGCAGTATTTT.

A few counts support this clonotype. The J gene is TRBJ2-7, the V gene TRBV27; D is undetermined. Germline loops: CDR1 MNHEY, CDR2 SMNVEV (reference sequence). CDR3 length: 14 residues. The ends were cut back, 4 bases at V and 5 bases at J, with 15 bases in the middle. Here the CDR3 reads CASSSGLRSDEQYF. CDR3 bases: TGTGCCAGCAGTTCCGGGCTCCGAAGCGACGAGCAGTACTTC.

This clonotype was seen only a few times. This chain connects TRBV7-9 to TRBJ1-2, with D hard to call. Germline CDR1 SEHNR, CDR2 FQNEAQ (reference sequence). V was pared by 1 base and J by 0 bases, with 12 bases between. The CDR3 runs to 16 residues. The CDR3 region is CASSLVLVTTNYGYTF. Written as DNA, the CDR3 is TGTGCCAGCAGCTTAGTACTGGTCACTACTAACTATGGCTACACCTTC.

This clonotype came up a few times. The CDR3 DNA follows: TGTGCCAGCAGTGCCCAGTACAATGAGCAGTTCTTC. This translates into CASSAQYNEQFF. The rearrangement uses TRBV2 and TRBJ2-1; D is undetermined. V lost 4 bases and J lost 4, with 5 bases in between. The CDR3 is made up of 12 amino acids. CDR1 and CDR2 (germline): SNHLY, FYNNEI. The complete variable domain, with remaining parts taken from reference TRBV2 and TRBJ2-1, reads EPEVTQTPSHQVTQMGQEVILRCVPISNHLYFYWYRQILGQKVEFLVSFYNNEISEKSEIFDDQFSVERPDGSNFTLKIRSTKLEDSAMYFCASSAQYNEQFFGPGTRLTVL.

This clonotype was picked up a small number of times. The gene calls are TRBV7-9 and TRBJ2-7, with D perhaps matching TRBD1 or TRBD2 (5 bases each). The germline V and J ends were trimmed by 4 bases and 0 bases, with 16 bases remaining between them. CDR1 and CDR2 (germline): SEHNR, FQNEAQ (reference sequence). The CDR3 totals 16 residues. The chain's CDR3 is CASSSEDGTSSYEQYF. CDR3 nucleotides: TGTGCCAGCAGCTCCGAAGACGGGACCTCCTCCTACGAGCAGTACTTC.

V and J are TRBV5-1 and TRBJ2-3; 7 positions match TRBD1. This CDR3 is built from 13 residues. The V gene's germline CDR1 is SGHRS and CDR2 YFSETQ. After removal of 7 bases from V and 5 bases from J, the junction contained 7 bases not matched to a gene. CDR3 sequence: CASQKGAGDTQYF. The CDR3 bases are TGCGCCAGCCAGAAGGGGGCGGGAGATACGCAGTATTTT.

The rearrangement uses TRBV19 and TRBJ1-1; D is unresolved. V lost 8 bases to trimming and J lost 6 bases, with 25 bases between them. Germline CDR1 and CDR2: LNHDA and SQIVND (reference sequence). The CDR3 covers 16 residues. The CDR3 spells CASPIITVEGNAEAFF. CDR3 bases: TGTGCCAGTCCCATTATCACGGTGGAGGGAAATGCTGAAGCTTTCTTT.

In this sample, this clonotype turned up a few times. This chain uses TRBV2 with TRBJ2-5; D could derive from TRBD1 or TRBD2 (7 bases each). The germline V gene encodes CDR1 SNHLY and CDR2 FYNNEI. The length of the CDR3 is 15 residues. With 3 bases removed from V and 4 bases from J, the gap between germline ends came to 15 bases. CDR3 sequence (DNA): TGTGCCAGCAGTGATAACAGGGGAGGGAGAGAGACCCAGTACTTC. It is translated as CASSDNRGGRETQYF.

The chain joins TRBV29-1 to TRBJ2-1, with D uncertain. The CDR3 extends over 11 amino acids. The V end lost 5 bases, the J end lost 10 bases, and 12 bases lay between the germline ends. Germline CDR1 SQVTM, CDR2 ANQGSEA. CDR3 protein: CSVFQPGEQFF. The DNA for the CDR3 is TGCAGCGTTTTCCAACCAGGCGAGCAGTTCTTC.

The J gene is TRBJ2-7, the V gene TRBV6-5; D not resolved. Per germline, CDR1 MNHEY and CDR2 SVGAGI. Trimming took off 2 bases at V and 5 bases at J, with 10 bases between the two ends. This CDR3 spans 13 amino acids. This chain's CDR3 is CASSYTAFDEQYF. The CDR3 nucleotides read TGTGCCAGCAGTTACACCGCGTTTGACGAGCAGTACTTC.

This clonotype was observed a handful of times. The chain carries TRBV5-5 and TRBJ1-1; possibly TRBD1 for D (5 bases). Germline CDR1 and CDR2: SGHKS and YYEKEE (reference sequence). V lost 3 bases to trimming and J lost 1 base, with 10 bases between them. The CDR3 is made up of 14 amino acids. The CDR3 loop reads CASSSATENTEAFF. The CDR3, as DNA: TGTGCCAGCAGCTCCGCGACAGAGAACACTGAAGCTTTCTTT.

This clonotype was observed many times. The chain recombines TRBV5-1 with TRBJ2-2, with D hard to call. CDR1 is SGHRS, CDR2 YFSETQ, per germline. Trimming removed 4 bases at V and 2 bases at J, with 12 bases between. The CDR3 is 15 residues long. The CDR3 DNA follows: TGCGCCAGCAGCGCCCGCGTACTTAACACCGGGGAGCTGTTTTTT. It codes for CASSARVLNTGELFF.

J is TRBJ2-7 and V is TRBV29-1; 14 bases map to TRBD2. The CDR3 has 19 amino acids. CDR1 SQVTM and CDR2 ANQGSEA come from the germline V gene. Unmatched junction bases numbered 16, after V lost 4 bases and J lost 2 bases. The CDR3 nucleotides are TGCAGCGTTGTCCGACATACCGGGACTAGCGGGAGAAAGACCTACGAGCAGTACTTC. It yields the protein CSVVRHTGTSGRKTYEQYF.

This clonotype has a handful of counts. The chain uses TRBV4-2 and TRBJ1-5, with D hard to call. The germline gives CDR1 LGHNA, CDR2 YNFKEQ. The CDR3 loop spans 13 amino acids. The V gene lost 0 bases and the J gene lost 4 bases, with 4 bases spanning the gap. The CDR3 coding sequence is TGTGCCAGCAGCCAAGAACGGAATCAGCCCCAGCATTTT. It translates to CASSQERNQPQHF.

This clonotype was counted many times. The V call is TRBV7-9, the J call TRBJ2-5, with TRBD1 matching 7 bases. The CDR3 covers 13 residues. The J segment lost 3 bases and the V segment lost 6 bases, leaving 4 bases of the junction unmatched. Germline V lookup: CDR1 SEHNR, CDR2 FQNEAQ (reference sequence). In DNA, the CDR3 is TGTGCCAGCAGACTCACAGGGGAAGAGACCCAGTACTTC. Amino acids: CASRLTGEETQYF.